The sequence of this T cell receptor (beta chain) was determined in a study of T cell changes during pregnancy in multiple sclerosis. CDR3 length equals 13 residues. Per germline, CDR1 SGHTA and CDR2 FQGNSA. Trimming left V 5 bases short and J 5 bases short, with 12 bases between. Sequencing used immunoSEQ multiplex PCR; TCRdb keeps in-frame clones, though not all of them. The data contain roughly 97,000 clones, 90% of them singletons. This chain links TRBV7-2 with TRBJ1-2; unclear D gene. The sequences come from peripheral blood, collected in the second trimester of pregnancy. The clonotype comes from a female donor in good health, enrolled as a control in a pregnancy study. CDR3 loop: CASSQLIRYGYTF. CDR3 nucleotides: TGTGCCAGCAGCCAACTAATACGATATGGCTACACCTTC. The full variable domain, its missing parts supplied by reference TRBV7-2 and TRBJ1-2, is GAGVSQSPSNKVTEKGKDVELRCDPISGHTALYWYRQSLGQGLEFLIYFQGNSAPDKSGLPSDRFSAERTGGSVSTLTIQRTQQEDSAVYLCASSQLIRYGYTFGSGTRLTVV.